This T cell receptor beta chain appears in the sequencing data of a study of blood T cell repertoires in COVID-19. V shed 7 bases and J 5 bases; nucleotides not matched to a gene: 7. From germline, CDR1 is KGHDR and CDR2 SFDVKD. This CDR3 is 14 amino acids long. Clones were read by immunoSEQ multiplex PCR, and TCRdb kept only the in-frame ones, dropping some. The table has around 220,000 clones, roughly nine tenths seen once; the top ten hold 2.2%. The sample was peripheral blood. This chain connects TRBV24-1 to TRBJ1-5, with 7 positions matching TRBD1. This TCR was sampled from a woman aged 45-59 years with acute or convalescent COVID-19. The CDR3 coding sequence is TGTGCCACCAGGGCCGACAGGGATGATCAGCCCCAGCATTTT. It specifies CATRADRDDQPQHF.